This T cell receptor beta chain was captured by sequencing in a study of blood T cell repertoires in COVID-19. Individuals drawn from around 25 US areas were about 18 to 100 years old. Which cohort a participant joined came from the clinical history participants gave. Sequencing used immunoSEQ multiplex PCR; TCRdb keeps in-frame clones, though not all of them. Of 250,000 or so clones listed, around 87% were seen once; the top ten hold approximately 1.5%. With 2 bases clipped from V and 4 bases from J, the junction kept 7 bases outside the gene matches. CDR3 length equals 16 residues. Germline values: CDR1 LNHNV, CDR2 YYDKDF (reference sequence).

The chain has TRBV15 and TRBJ1-4, with 7 bases lining up with TRBD1. The sequence was obtained from a woman in her 50s who had recovered from COVID-19. Sequencing used PBMCs or T cells enriched from blood (not recorded which). In nucleotides, the CDR3 is TGTGCCACCAGCAGATACGGGACAGACGATAATGAAAAACTGTTTTTT. This translates into CATSRYGTDDNEKLFF.